These T cell receptor beta chains were read from a single sample in a study of T cells in Graves' hyperthyroidism and ophthalmopathy. TCRdb ran MiXCR on the multiplex PCR reads and lists one entry per CDR3 protein. The sample comprises approximately 690,000 distinct CDR3 sequences, more than 20% of which are singletons, and 34% rests with the top ten. The sample consisted of blood. The receptors shown here come from a man aged 25 to 45 with Graves' ophthalmopathy. The CDR3 runs from the conserved cysteine through the conserved F or W. The order of the fields is CDR3 length, J gene, clone size, D gene, V gene, CDR3 protein, CDR3 DNA. A D gene is named only where the DNA matches it firmly. Some rows have no size entry. The others give once, few or many, or a class for an expanded clone.

cdr3_length: 14
j_call: TRBJ1-1
clone_size: .
d_call: .
v_call: TRBV19
cdr3_aa: CASSDGRLNTEAFF
cdr3_nt: TGTGCCAGTAGTGACGGACGGTTGAACACTGAAGCTTTCTTT

cdr3_length: 14
j_call: TRBJ2-1
clone_size: .
d_call: .
v_call: TRBV20-1
cdr3_aa: CSARVRGINDEQFF
cdr3_nt: TGCAGTGCTAGAGTTAGAGGGATTAACGATGAGCAGTTCTTC

cdr3_length: 13
j_call: TRBJ2-4
clone_size: .
d_call: .
v_call: TRBV27
cdr3_aa: CASRKTGEGIQYF
cdr3_nt: TGTGCCAGCAGAAAGACGGGAGAGGGCATTCAGTACTTC

cdr3_length: 13
j_call: TRBJ2-5
clone_size: many
d_call: .
v_call: TRBV11-2
cdr3_aa: CASSLVRGETQYF
cdr3_nt: TGTGCCAGCAGCTTAGTAAGGGGAGAGACCCAGTACTTC

cdr3_length: 14
j_call: TRBJ1-5
clone_size: .
d_call: TRBD1
v_call: TRBV28
cdr3_aa: CASSDQGAGQPQHF
cdr3_nt: TGTGCCAGCAGTGACCAGGGGGCAGGCCAGCCCCAGCATTTT

cdr3_length: 13
j_call: TRBJ1-1
clone_size: few
d_call: .
v_call: TRBV7-3
cdr3_aa: CASSSQDNTEAFF
cdr3_nt: TGTGCCAGCAGCTCCCAAGATAACACTGAAGCTTTCTTT

cdr3_length: 16
j_call: TRBJ1-1
clone_size: few
d_call: .
v_call: TRBV10-3
cdr3_aa: CAISPGAHIPYTEAFF
cdr3_nt: TGTGCCATCAGTCCCGGGGCGCATATCCCATACACTGAAGCTTTCTTT

cdr3_length: 15
j_call: TRBJ1-2
clone_size: .
d_call: .
v_call: TRBV5-4
cdr3_aa: CASSSAGRDNYGYTF
cdr3_nt: TGTGCCAGCAGCTCAGCAGGGAGGGATAACTATGGCTACACCTTC

cdr3_length: 16
j_call: TRBJ1-3
clone_size: .
d_call: .
v_call: TRBV28
cdr3_aa: CASSLRGQSSGNTIYF
cdr3_nt: TGTGCCAGCAGCTTAAGGGGCCAGTCCTCTGGAAACACCATATATTTT

cdr3_length: 15
j_call: TRBJ2-1
clone_size: .
d_call: TRBD2
v_call: TRBV6-1
cdr3_aa: CASSSPAGTNNEQFF
cdr3_nt: TGTGCCAGCAGCTCCCCGGCCGGGACTAACAATGAGCAGTTCTTC

cdr3_length: 15
j_call: TRBJ2-7
clone_size: few
d_call: TRBD1
v_call: TRBV6-1
cdr3_aa: CASNPGGQAIYEQYF
cdr3_nt: TGTGCCAGCAATCCTGGGGGACAGGCCATCTACGAGCAGTACTTC

cdr3_length: 15
j_call: TRBJ2-1
clone_size: .
d_call: .
v_call: TRBV12-3/TRBV12-4
cdr3_aa: CASSLFLGGENEQFF
cdr3_nt: TGTGCCAGCAGTTTATTTCTCGGGGGCGAAAATGAGCAGTTCTTC

cdr3_length: 14
j_call: TRBJ2-5
clone_size: many
d_call: .
v_call: TRBV12-5
cdr3_aa: CASGLVQGRETQYF
cdr3_nt: TGTGCTAGTGGTTTGGTCCAGGGGAGAGAGACCCAGTACTTC

cdr3_length: 18
j_call: TRBJ1-6
clone_size: .
d_call: .
v_call: TRBV20-1
cdr3_aa: CSARGGGRRDSYNSPLHF
cdr3_nt: TGCAGTGCTAGGGGGGGGGGCCGCCGAGACTCCTATAATTCACCCCTCCACTTT

cdr3_length: 12
j_call: TRBJ2-5
clone_size: many
d_call: .
v_call: TRBV20-1
cdr3_aa: CSATTKVETQYF
cdr3_nt: TGCAGTGCTACGACGAAGGTGGAGACCCAGTACTTC

cdr3_length: 16
j_call: TRBJ1-4
clone_size: .
d_call: TRBD1
v_call: TRBV6-4
cdr3_aa: CASSDSNGTGEEKLFF
cdr3_nt: TGTGCCAGCAGTGACTCGAACGGGACAGGGGAAGAAAAACTGTTTTTT